This is a list of T cell receptor beta chains from one sample in a study of T cell responses to AZD1222 COVID-19 vaccine. Method: immunoSEQ multiplex PCR; TCRdb's copy keeps in-frame clones and lacks some. Found here are roughly 130,000 clones, 87% of them singletons; the top ten hold 1.5%. The source material was peripheral blood, sampled on day 0 of AZD1222 vaccination. Every receptor here comes from an adult in good health. Each CDR3 is given with its conserved first and last residue. The D gene is left open where the match is weak. Some rows have no size entry. The others give once, few or many, or a class for an expanded clone.

V,size,D,J,length,DNA,CDR3
TRBV28,NA,NA,TRBJ1-2,14,TGTGCCAGCACCTCGACGGATCCTAACTATGGCTACACCTTC,CASTSTDPNYGYTF
TRBV11-2,NA,NA,TRBJ1-2,14,TGTGCCAGCAGCCTTAACAGGGAATTGTTTGGCTACACCTTC,CASSLNRELFGYTF
TRBV19,NA,NA,TRBJ1-1,14,TGTGCCAGTAGTACGAGGGGGACAAACACTGAAGCTTTCTTT,CASSTRGTNTEAFF
TRBV11-2,NA,TRBD2,TRBJ2-4,13,TGTGCCAGCAGCTTACAAGGGAGGGGCATTCAGTACTTC,CASSLQGRGIQYF
TRBV7-9,NA,NA,TRBJ2-2,15,TGTGCCAGCAGCCCCCGCACGGGGCTAGCCGGGGAGCTGTTTTTT,CASSPRTGLAGELFF
TRBV2,NA,NA,TRBJ2-7,13,TGTGCCAGCAGTGAACAGGGAACCTACGAGCAGTACTTC,CASSEQGTYEQYF
TRBV20-1,NA,NA,TRBJ2-5,11,TGCAGTGCTAGAGGGTTGGAGACCCAGTACTTC,CSARGLETQYF
TRBV19,NA,NA,TRBJ1-6,14,TGTGCCAGTACCCCGGACAGAACTAATTCACCCCTCCACTTT,CASTPDRTNSPLHF
TRBV20-1,NA,TRBD2,TRBJ2-1,15,TGCAGTGCTAGTAGCGGGGGGGGCTCCTACAATGAGCAGTTCTTC,CSASSGGGSYNEQFF
TRBV30,NA,TRBD1,TRBJ1-6,17,TGTGCCGCAACACGGACAGGGGCCAGCTCCTATAATTCACCCCTCCACTTT,CAATRTGASSYNSPLHF
TRBV18,few,NA,TRBJ1-6,16,TGTGCCAGCTCGGGACAAACTAGCTCCTATAATTCACCCCTCCACTTT,CASSGQTSSYNSPLHF
TRBV7-8,NA,NA,TRBJ1-1,15,TGTGCCAGCAGCCCGGGGGGGATTATGAACACTGAAGCTTTCTTT,CASSPGGIMNTEAFF
TRBV28,NA,NA,TRBJ2-7,18,TGTGCCAGCAGTTTCCCTCTTGTTTTGGGGAAGATCTCCTACGAGCAGTACTTC,CASSFPLVLGKISYEQYF
TRBV5-4,NA,NA,TRBJ2-4,15,TGTGCCAGCAGCTTGATAGGGGAAGGCAAAAACATTCAGTACTTC,CASSLIGEGKNIQYF
TRBV6-5,NA,NA,TRBJ1-2,14,TGTGCCAGCAGTTACGTCGAAGGGCGAGGTGGCTACACCTTC,CASSYVEGRGGYTF
TRBV4-1,NA,NA,TRBJ1-1,13,TGCGCCAGCAGCCAAGAAGGAGGGTCTGAAGCTTTCTTT,CASSQEGGSEAFF
TRBV5-8,NA,NA,TRBJ2-7,16,TGTGCCAGCAGCTTGTTGATCCATTCCTCCTCCTACGAGCAGTACTTC,CASSLLIHSSSYEQYF
TRBV5-6,once,NA,TRBJ2-7,13,TGTGCCAGCAGCTTGGTACAGACCTACGAGCAGTACTTC,CASSLVQTYEQYF
TRBV10-3,NA,TRBD1,TRBJ2-7,14,TGTGCCATCAATCCGCAGGGACAGGGCTACGAGCAGTACTTC,CAINPQGQGYEQYF
TRBV5-6,once,TRBD2,TRBJ2-5,15,TGTGCCAGCAGCTTGAGACTAGCGGGGGGAGAGACCCAGTACTTC,CASSLRLAGGETQYF
TRBV7-2,NA,NA,TRBJ2-3,14,TGTGCCAGCAGAAGCTCCCGCCTCCGTTATACGCAGTATTTT,CASRSSRLRYTQYF
TRBV24-1,NA,NA,TRBJ1-2,12,TGTGCCACCAGTGTAGGTAACTATGGCTACACCTTC,CATSVGNYGYTF
TRBV11-2,NA,NA,TRBJ2-2,18,TGTGCCAGCAGCTCCCATCGATGGGACCCGACGAACACCGGGGAGCTGTTTTTT,CASSSHRWDPTNTGELFF
TRBV5-6,NA,TRBD2,TRBJ2-7,16,TGTGCCAGCAGCTTAAGTTGGCGGGGGGGCTCCCACGAGCAGTACTTC,CASSLSWRGGSHEQYF
TRBV7-2,NA,NA,TRBJ1-2,16,TGTGCCAGCAGCTTAGCTCGGGGGCAAACAGTCTATGGCTACACCTTC,CASSLARGQTVYGYTF
TRBV9,NA,NA,TRBJ1-6,15,TGTGCCAGCAGCGTAGGAGTGGGCTCGGGTTCACCCCTCCACTTT,CASSVGVGSGSPLHF
TRBV18,NA,NA,TRBJ2-3,12,TGTGCCAGCTCACCGAACACAGATACGCAGTATTTT,CASSPNTDTQYF
TRBV19,NA,NA,TRBJ2-7,14,TGTGCCAGTAGTATAGGAGGCAGGGGTTACGAGCAGTACTTC,CASSIGGRGYEQYF
TRBV6-6,NA,TRBD1,TRBJ1-4,14,TGTGCCAGCAGGAGGACAGGCTTTGACGAAAAACTGTTTTTT,CASRRTGFDEKLFF
TRBV18,NA,NA,TRBJ1-5,15,TGTGCCAGCTCACCCACACCTAATAGCAATCAGCCCCAGCATTTT,CASSPTPNSNQPQHF
TRBV19,NA,NA,TRBJ1-1,13,TGTGCCAGTAGTACAGTGGGAGGCACTGAAGCTTTCTTT,CASSTVGGTEAFF
TRBV11-2,NA,TRBD1,TRBJ2-7,16,TGTGCCAGCAGCACTGGGTACCTACAGGGGGCTTACGAGCAGTACTTC,CASSTGYLQGAYEQYF
TRBV7-3,NA,NA,TRBJ1-2,13,TGTGCCAGCAGCAAAAACAGTGACCAGGGCTACACCTTC,CASSKNSDQGYTF
TRBV6-2/TRBV6-3,once,NA,TRBJ2-2,16,TGTGCCAGCAGTTACTCGAATTCTAGGGCTAGCGGGGAGCTGTTTTTT,CASSYSNSRASGELFF
TRBV5-4,NA,NA,TRBJ2-5,12,TGTGCCAGCAGCTTGGTAGGGGAGACCCAGTACTTC,CASSLVGETQYF
TRBV7-9,NA,NA,TRBJ1-6,12,TGTGCCAGCGGAGGCAGGGGTTCACCCCTCCACTTT,CASGGRGSPLHF
TRBV5-4,NA,TRBD1,TRBJ1-2,17,TGTGCCAGCAGCTGGAGAAACAGGGGGCCATCTAACTATGGCTACACCTTC,CASSWRNRGPSNYGYTF
TRBV6-6,NA,TRBD1,TRBJ1-5,15,TGTGCCAGCAGTGGACAGGGGTCTGGCAATCAGCCCCAGCATTTT,CASSGQGSGNQPQHF
TRBV19,NA,NA,TRBJ1-2,11,TGTGCCAGTACGGACTCTAGGAGCTACACCTTC,CASTDSRSYTF
TRBV5-1,NA,NA,TRBJ2-3,14,TGCGCCAGCAGCTTGGACTCAGGTGGCGATACGCAGTATTTT,CASSLDSGGDTQYF
TRBV21-1,NA,NA,TRBJ2-1,14,TGTGCCAGCAGCAAACTAGCGGGGGTACTTTCGCAGTTCTTC,CASSKLAGVLSQFF
TRBV3-1/TRBV3-2,NA,NA,TRBJ1-6,15,TGTGCCAGCAGTCTACCTGGGCGCCATAATTCACCCCTCCACTTT,CASSLPGRHNSPLHF
TRBV11-2,NA,NA,TRBJ2-7,15,TGTGCCAGCAGCTCCGGGACCGGGTCCATCTACGAGCAGTACTTC,CASSSGTGSIYEQYF
TRBV2,NA,NA,TRBJ2-7,13,TGTGCCAGCAGCCCCCGGGTGGTCCACGAGCAGTACTTC,CASSPRVVHEQYF
TRBV5-1,few,TRBD1,TRBJ1-1,14,TGCGCCAGCAGGGAGACAGGGGGTTCTATTGAAGCTTTCTTT,CASRETGGSIEAFF